This T cell receptor beta chain was identified in a study of T-cell memory formation after mild COVID-19. Overall study context: Clusters were largely donor specific. General study findings and limits: Shrinking CD4+ clones resided mostly in CM and EM, and CD8+ ones in EMRA. Clones shrinking between day 15 and 85 showed a balanced CD4/CD8 split, and those that grew later tilted toward CD4+.

A 5'RACE reaction primed in the constant segment made cDNA libraries of TCR alpha and TCR beta, and these carried sample barcodes and UMIs. TCRdb used MiXCR to reprocess the 5' RACE reads, holding one entry per CDR3 protein. This table has under 150,000 distinct CDR3 sequences, approximately 15% appearing once. The CDR3 has 14 amino acids. The germline gives CDR1 SGHTA, CDR2 FQGNSA. Trimming cost V 5 bases and J 5 bases, with 15 bases left between them. This clonotype was recorded once. Its specificity is not known. The rearrangement links TRBV7-2 to TRBJ2-5, with D perhaps TRBD2 (5 bases). Sequenced sample: PBMCs or a T cell subset sorted from them (not recorded which). This receptor was taken from an adult woman who had mild COVID-19 (a few samples of this study predate the infection). Cell type and time point are not known. The CDR3 DNA reads TGTGCCAGCAGCCCTAGCCAGACGGGGGAGACCCAGTACTTC. This encodes CASSPSQTGETQYF.